This TCR beta chain was observed in a study of cytomegalovirus exposure and HLA in healthy donors. CDR3 length: 14 amino acids. Germline lookup yields CDR1 SGDLS and CDR2 YYNGEE. Between the trimmed V and J ends, which lost 3 bases and 5 bases, there was a span of 14 bases. Of note for this clone: What it binds is not known.

Study-wide findings and caveats: The number of N-insertions in an Asian-associated ancestry cluster was reportedly below the roughly 620-donor mean in a later analysis. Only CMV serostatus was available as immune exposure information. Sequencing likely generated an artifact that appeared as a cluster of highly shared sequence variants. As was reported, the HLA-A and HLA-B alleles of most subjects were accurately predicted from TCR beta sequences.

Both 60 Vbeta primers and 13 Jbeta primers went into the PCR. The protocol was immunoSEQ multiplex PCR, while the TCRdb copy is restricted to in-frame clones and leaves out a portion. The sample has tens of thousands of clones; under 85% are singletons. The sequence derives from a woman in her 40s in good health and CMV-seronegative. This rearrangement joins TRBV9 to TRBJ1-2; maybe TRBD1 (5 bases). The specimen sequenced was PBMCs. As DNA, the CDR3 is TGTGCCAGCAGCGAGACAGTCAGGGTATATGGCTACACCTTC. As protein: CASSETVRVYGYTF.